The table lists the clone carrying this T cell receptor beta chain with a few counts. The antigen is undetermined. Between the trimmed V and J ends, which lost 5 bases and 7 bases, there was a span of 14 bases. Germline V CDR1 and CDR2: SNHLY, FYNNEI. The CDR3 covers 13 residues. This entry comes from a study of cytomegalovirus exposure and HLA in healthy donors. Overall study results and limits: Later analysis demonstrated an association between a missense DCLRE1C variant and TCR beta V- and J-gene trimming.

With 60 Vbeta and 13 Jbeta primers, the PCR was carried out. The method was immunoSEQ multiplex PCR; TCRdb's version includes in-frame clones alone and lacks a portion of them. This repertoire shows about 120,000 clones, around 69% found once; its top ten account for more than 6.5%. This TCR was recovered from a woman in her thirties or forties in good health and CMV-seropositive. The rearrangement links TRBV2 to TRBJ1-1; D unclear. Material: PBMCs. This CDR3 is CASSMGLHDEAFF. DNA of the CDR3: TGTGCCAGCAGTATGGGCCTTCATGATGAAGCTTTCTTT.